These T cell receptor beta chains were read from a single sample in a study of CXCR3-negative and CXCR3-positive naive CD8 T cells. Each CDR3 protein gets one entry in TCRdb, which reprocessed the 5' RACE reads and gives no DNA. The sample data list some 130,000 distinct CDR3 sequences. Sequences were obtained from naive CXCR3+ CD8+ T cells from blood. The receptors derive from a human donor in good health. Some clones in this sample may be carry-over from other donors' samples. The CDR3 runs from the conserved cysteine through the conserved F or W.

CDR3 protein: CASSQDNGVTYEQYF
V gene: TRBV3-1
J gene: TRBJ2-7

CDR3 protein: CSAHDRGHYDEQFF
V gene: TRBV20-1
J gene: TRBJ2-1

CDR3 protein: CASSLLVKSPSYGYTF
V gene: TRBV6-4
J gene: TRBJ1-2

CDR3 protein: CASRKDWTGGVSEAFF
V gene: TRBV2
J gene: TRBJ1-1

CDR3 protein: CSVGASNTGELFF
V gene: TRBV29-1
J gene: TRBJ2-2

CDR3 protein: CASSLVNTEAFF
V gene: TRBV7-9
J gene: TRBJ1-1

CDR3 protein: CASSAGTPEAFF
V gene: TRBV7-9
J gene: TRBJ1-1

CDR3 protein: CSATTPGLAGGYNEQFF
V gene: TRBV20-1
J gene: TRBJ2-1

CDR3 protein: CASSPPEETQYF
V gene: TRBV18
J gene: TRBJ2-5

CDR3 protein: CSVLTATNSPLHF
V gene: TRBV29-1
J gene: TRBJ1-6

CDR3 protein: CASSFEDGTYEQYF
V gene: TRBV5-1
J gene: TRBJ2-7

CDR3 protein: CASSQDTSGRTYNEQFF
V gene: TRBV14
J gene: TRBJ2-1

CDR3 protein: CASSSSHRDRVGAFF
V gene: TRBV7-6
J gene: TRBJ1-1

CDR3 protein: CSVEETSGLYNEQFF
V gene: TRBV29-1
J gene: TRBJ2-1

CDR3 protein: CATSRDRGIGQDEQFF
V gene: TRBV15
J gene: TRBJ2-1

CDR3 protein: CASSPITLSYEQYF
V gene: TRBV7-2
J gene: TRBJ2-7

CDR3 protein: CASSLAGENYEQYF
V gene: TRBV7-2
J gene: TRBJ2-7

CDR3 protein: CASSQEQHNTEAFF
V gene: TRBV4-2
J gene: TRBJ1-1

CDR3 protein: CASSLGTVASSYNEQFF
V gene: TRBV5-1
J gene: TRBJ2-1

CDR3 protein: CASSLVWGDTQYF
V gene: TRBV11-3
J gene: TRBJ2-3

CDR3 protein: CASSIGEASYEQYF
V gene: TRBV19
J gene: TRBJ2-7

CDR3 protein: CASSSTGRGDYEQYF
V gene: TRBV7-2
J gene: TRBJ2-7